This section outlines one TCR beta chain sequence together with its context. The data stem from a study of tumor T cells in aggressive B-cell lymphoma. Assay: immunoSEQ multiplex PCR; the TCRdb copy retains only in-frame clones and omits some. The profile shows some 1,900 clones, 87% of them singletons. CDR1 SSHAT and CDR2 FNYEAQ come from the germline V gene (reference sequence). Trimming took off 4 bases at V and 6 bases at J, with 15 bases between the two ends. CDR3 size: 15 residues. The TCR sequence derives from an adult with diffuse large B cell lymphoma. The gene calls are TRBV7-7 and TRBJ2-2; D not certain. The sequenced sample consisted of tumor tissue. The CDR3 protein is CASSSLNSGSGELFF. In DNA, the CDR3 is TGTGCCAGCAGCTCCCTTAACTCCGGGTCCGGGGAGCTGTTTTTT. Based on the CDR3 plus reference TRBV7-7 and TRBJ2-2, the full variable domain is GAGVSQSPRYKVTKRGQDVTLRCDPISSHATLYWYQQALGQGPEFLTYFNYEAQPDKSGLPSDRFSAERPEGSISTLTIQRTEQRDSAMYRCASSSLNSGSGELFFGEGSRLTVL.